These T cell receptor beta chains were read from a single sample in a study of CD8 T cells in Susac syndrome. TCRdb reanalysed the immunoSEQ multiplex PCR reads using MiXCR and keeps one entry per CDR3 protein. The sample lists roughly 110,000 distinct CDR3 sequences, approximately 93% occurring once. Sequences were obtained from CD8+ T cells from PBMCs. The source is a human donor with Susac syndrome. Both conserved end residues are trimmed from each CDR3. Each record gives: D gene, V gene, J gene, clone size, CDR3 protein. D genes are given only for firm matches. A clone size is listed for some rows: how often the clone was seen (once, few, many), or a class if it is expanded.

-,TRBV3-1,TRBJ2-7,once,ASSQDLSSYYEQY
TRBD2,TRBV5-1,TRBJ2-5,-,ASSFISGQETQY
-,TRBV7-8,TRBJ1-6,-,ASSLVVGNSPLH
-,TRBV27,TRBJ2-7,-,ASWTGSSEQY
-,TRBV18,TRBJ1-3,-,ASSPSEDLSGNTIY
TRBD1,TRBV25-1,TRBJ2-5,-,ASSGTGGGETQY
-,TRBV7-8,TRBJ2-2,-,ASSPLGTSTGELF
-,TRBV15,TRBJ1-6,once,ATSTDGFYNSPLH
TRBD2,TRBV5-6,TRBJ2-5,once,ASSPGTSEETQY
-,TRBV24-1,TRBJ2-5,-,ATSDLSRGQETQY
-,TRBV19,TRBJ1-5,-,ASSMGTENQPQH
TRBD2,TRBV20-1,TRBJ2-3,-,SAPSGGTDTQY
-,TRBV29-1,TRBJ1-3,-,SVAGGAGNTIY
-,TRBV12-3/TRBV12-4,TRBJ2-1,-,ASSQTGINEQF
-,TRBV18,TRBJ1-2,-,ASSTTDGGTYGYT
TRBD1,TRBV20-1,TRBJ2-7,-,SARDRDSPSYEQY
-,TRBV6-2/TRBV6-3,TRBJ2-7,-,ASSYGAYYEQY
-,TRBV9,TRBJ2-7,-,ASSVGQDGNEQY
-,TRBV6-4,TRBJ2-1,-,ASSAGSYNEQF
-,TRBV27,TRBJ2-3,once,ASTIVAGARDTQY
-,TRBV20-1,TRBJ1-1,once,SARRGNTEAF
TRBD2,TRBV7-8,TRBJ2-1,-,ASSLVRLAENEQF
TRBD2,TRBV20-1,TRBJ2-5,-,SAEPRPERGGETQY
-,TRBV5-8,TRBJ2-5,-,ASAGPSKETQY
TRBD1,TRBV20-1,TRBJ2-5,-,SATAPGQEETQY
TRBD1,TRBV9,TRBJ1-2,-,ASSVDGTGSPMGYT
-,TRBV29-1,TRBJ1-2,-,SVEGGQGVGYGYT
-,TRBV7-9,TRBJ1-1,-,ASWGLGLVNTEAF
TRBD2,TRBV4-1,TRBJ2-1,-,ASSPSPAGGSDEQF
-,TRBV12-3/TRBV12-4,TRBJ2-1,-,ASSLEQGGYEQF
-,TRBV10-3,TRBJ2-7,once,AISPGYEQY
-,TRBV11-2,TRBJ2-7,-,ASSSGIYEQY
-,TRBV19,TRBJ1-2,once,ASSAAAVDYGYT
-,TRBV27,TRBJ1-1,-,ASNQGFGTEAF
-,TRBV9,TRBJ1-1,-,ASSAVTEAF
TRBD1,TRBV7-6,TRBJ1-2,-,ASSIGQAPFDGYT
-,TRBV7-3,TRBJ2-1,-,ASSLTYSPRNEQF
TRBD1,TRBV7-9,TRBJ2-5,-,ASSLTPGDRGRTQY
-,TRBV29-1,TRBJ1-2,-,SARVDYGYT
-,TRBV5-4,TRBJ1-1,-,ASSLVTDTEAF
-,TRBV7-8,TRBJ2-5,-,ASSQETGETQY
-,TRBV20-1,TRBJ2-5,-,SAYRVASGVLGETQY
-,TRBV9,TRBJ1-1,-,ASSYGGSNTEAF
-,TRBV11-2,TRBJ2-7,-,ASISTGNMGYEQY
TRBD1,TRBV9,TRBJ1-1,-,ASSPGTGANTEAF
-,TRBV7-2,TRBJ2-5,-,ASSETEETQY
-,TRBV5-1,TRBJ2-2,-,ASSLAQTLTGELF
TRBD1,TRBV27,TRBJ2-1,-,ASSPGQEYNEQF
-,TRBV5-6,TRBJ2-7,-,ASSSGAAVEQY
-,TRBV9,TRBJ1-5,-,ASSEGVGQPQH
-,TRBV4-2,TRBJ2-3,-,ASSQERRSTDTQY
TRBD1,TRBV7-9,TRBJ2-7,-,ASSRWDRGLDNEQY